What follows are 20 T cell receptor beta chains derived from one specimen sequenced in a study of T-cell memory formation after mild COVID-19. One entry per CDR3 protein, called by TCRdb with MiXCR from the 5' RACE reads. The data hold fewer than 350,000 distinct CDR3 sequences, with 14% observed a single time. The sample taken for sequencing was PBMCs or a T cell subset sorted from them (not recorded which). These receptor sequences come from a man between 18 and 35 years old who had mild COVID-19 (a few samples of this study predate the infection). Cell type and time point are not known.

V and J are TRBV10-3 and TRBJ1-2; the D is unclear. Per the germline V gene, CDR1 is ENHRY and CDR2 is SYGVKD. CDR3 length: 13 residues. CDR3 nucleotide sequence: TGTGCAACGTCCTCCTCAAATGTGGATGGCTACACCTTC. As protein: CATSSSNVDGYTF.

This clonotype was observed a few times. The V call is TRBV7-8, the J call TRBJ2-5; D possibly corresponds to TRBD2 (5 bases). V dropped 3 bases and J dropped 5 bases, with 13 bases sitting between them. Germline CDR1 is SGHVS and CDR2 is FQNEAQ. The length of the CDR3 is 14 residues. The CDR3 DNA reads TGTGCCAGCAGCTTCAGGACCCGAGGGGAGACCCAGTACTTC. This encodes CASSFRTRGETQYF.

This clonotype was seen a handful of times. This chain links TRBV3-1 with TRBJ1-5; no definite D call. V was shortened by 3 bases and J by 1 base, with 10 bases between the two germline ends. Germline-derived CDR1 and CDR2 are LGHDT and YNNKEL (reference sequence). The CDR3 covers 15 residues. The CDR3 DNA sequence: TGTGCCAGCAGCCAGTCAGGATCAAGCAATCAGCCCCAGCATTTT. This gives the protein CASSQSGSSNQPQHF.

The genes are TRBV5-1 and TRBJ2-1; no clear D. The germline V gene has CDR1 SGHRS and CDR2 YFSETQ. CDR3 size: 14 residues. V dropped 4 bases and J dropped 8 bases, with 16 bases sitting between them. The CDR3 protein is CASSGTTIRHEQFF. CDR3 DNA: TGCGCCAGCAGCGGAACCACAATCCGTCATGAGCAGTTCTTC. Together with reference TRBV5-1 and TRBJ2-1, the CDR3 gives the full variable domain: KAGVTQTPRYLIKTRGQQVTLSCSPISGHRSVSWYQQTPGQGLQFLFEYFSETQRNKGNFPGRFSGRQFSNSRSEMNVSTLELGDSALYLCASSGTTIRHEQFFGPGTRLTVL.

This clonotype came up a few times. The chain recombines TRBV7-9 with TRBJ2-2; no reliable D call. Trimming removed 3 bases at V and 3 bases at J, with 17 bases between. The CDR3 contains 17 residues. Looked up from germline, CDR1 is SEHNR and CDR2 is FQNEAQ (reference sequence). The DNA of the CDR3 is TGTGCCAGCAGCTTGGGTGACCCAGCCCCTTACACCGGGGAGCTGTTTTTT. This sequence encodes CASSLGDPAPYTGELFF.

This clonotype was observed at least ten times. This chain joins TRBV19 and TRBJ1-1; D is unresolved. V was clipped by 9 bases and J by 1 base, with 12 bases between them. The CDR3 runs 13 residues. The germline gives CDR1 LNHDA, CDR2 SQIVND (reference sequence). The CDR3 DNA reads TGTGCCAGCCGTATAATGGGGAACACTGAAGCTTTCTTT. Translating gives CASRIMGNTEAFF.

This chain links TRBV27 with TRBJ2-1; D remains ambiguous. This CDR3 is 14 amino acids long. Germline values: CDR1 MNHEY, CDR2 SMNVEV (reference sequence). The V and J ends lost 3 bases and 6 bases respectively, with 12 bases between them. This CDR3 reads CASSLAAKSNEQFF. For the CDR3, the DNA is TGTGCCAGCAGTTTGGCAGCAAAGAGCAATGAGCAGTTCTTC.

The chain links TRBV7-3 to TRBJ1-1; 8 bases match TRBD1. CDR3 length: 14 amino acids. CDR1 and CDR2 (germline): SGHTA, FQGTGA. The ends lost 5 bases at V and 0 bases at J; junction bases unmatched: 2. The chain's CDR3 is CASSRDRMNTEAFF. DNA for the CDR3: TGTGCCAGCAGCAGGGACAGGATGAACACTGAAGCTTTCTTT.

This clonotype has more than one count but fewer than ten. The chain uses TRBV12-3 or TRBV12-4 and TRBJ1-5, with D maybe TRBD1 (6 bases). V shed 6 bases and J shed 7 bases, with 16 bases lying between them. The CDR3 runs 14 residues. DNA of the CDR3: TGTGCCAGCAGCTTACAGGGATCGGGGCAGCCCCAGCATTTT. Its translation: CASSLQGSGQPQHF.

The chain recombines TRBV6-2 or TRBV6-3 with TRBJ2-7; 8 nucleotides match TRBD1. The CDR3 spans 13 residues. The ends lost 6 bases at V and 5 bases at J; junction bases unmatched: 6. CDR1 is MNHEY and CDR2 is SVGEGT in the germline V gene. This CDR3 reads CASRATGDHEQYV. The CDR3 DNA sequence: TGTGCCAGCAGGGCGACAGGGGACCACGAGCAGTACGTC.

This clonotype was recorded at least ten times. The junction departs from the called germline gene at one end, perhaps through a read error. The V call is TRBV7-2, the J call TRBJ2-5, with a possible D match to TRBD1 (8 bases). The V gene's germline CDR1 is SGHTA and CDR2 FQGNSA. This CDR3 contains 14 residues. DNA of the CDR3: TGCGCCAGCAGCCTAACAGGGGGGGGCGAGACCCAGTACTTC. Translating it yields CASSLTGGGETQYF.

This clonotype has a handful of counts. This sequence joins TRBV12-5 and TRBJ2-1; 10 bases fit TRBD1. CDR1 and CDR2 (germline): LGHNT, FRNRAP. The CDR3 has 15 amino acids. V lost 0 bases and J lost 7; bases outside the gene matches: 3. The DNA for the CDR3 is TGTGCTAGTGGTTTGGTGGGACAGGGGAGTAATGAGCAGTTCTTC. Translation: CASGLVGQGSNEQFF.

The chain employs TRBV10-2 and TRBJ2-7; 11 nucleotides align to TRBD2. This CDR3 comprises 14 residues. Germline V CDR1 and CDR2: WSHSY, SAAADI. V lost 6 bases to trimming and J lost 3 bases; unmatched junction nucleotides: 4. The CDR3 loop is CASSVTSGVYEQYF. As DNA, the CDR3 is TGCGCCAGCAGCGTGACTAGCGGGGTCTACGAGCAGTACTTC.

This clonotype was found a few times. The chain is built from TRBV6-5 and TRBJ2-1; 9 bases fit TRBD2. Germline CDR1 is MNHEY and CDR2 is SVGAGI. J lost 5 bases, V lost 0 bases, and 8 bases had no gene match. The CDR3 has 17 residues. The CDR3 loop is CASSYSLNSGGHNEQFF. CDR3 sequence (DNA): TGTGCCAGCAGTTACTCCCTTAATAGCGGGGGACACAATGAGCAGTTCTTC.

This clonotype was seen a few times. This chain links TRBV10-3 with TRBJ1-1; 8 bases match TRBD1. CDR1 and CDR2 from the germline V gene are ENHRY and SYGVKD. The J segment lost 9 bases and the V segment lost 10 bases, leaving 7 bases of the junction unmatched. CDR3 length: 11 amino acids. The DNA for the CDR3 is TGTGCCACCCAGACAGGGGAAAAAGCTTTCTTT. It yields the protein CATQTGEKAFF.

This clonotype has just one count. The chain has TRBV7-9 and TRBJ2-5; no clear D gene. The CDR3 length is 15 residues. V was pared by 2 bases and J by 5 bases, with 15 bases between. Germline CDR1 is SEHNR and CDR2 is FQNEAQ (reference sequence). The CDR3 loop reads CASSLWLSLGETQYF. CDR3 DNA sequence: TGTGCCAGCAGCTTATGGCTGAGCTTAGGGGAGACCCAGTACTTC.

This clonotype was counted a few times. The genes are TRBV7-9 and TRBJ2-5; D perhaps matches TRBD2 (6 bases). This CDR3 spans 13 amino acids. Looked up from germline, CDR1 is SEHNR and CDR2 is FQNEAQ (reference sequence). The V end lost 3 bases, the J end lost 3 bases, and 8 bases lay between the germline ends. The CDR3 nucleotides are TGTGCCAGCAGCTTTTGGGGGGAAGAGACCCAGTACTTC. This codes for CASSFWGEETQYF.

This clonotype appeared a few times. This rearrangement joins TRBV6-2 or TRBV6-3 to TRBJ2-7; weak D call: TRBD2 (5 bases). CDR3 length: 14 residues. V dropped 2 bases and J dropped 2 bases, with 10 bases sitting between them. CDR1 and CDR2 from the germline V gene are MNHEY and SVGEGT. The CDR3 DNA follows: TGTGCCAGCAGTTACGAGGGTACCCCCTACGAGCAGTACGTC. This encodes CASSYEGTPYEQYV.

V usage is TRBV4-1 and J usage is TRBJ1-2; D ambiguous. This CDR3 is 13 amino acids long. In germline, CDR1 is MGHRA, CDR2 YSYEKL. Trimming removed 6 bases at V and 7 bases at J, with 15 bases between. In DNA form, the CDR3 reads TGCGCCAGCAGAGAGGCGGGCTCCCCTGGCTACACCTTC. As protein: CASREAGSPGYTF.

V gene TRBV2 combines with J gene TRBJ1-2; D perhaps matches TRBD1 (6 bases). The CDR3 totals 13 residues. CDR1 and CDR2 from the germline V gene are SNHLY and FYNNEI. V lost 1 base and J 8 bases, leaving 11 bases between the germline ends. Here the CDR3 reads CASSEDRVDGYTF. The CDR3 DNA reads TGTGCCAGCAGTGAAGACAGGGTAGACGGCTACACCTTC. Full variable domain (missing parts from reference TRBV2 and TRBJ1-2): EPEVTQTPSHQVTQMGQEVILRCVPISNHLYFYWYRQILGQKVEFLVSFYNNEISEKSEIFDDQFSVERPDGSNFTLKIRSTKLEDSAMYFCASSEDRVDGYTFGSGTRLTVV.